This T cell receptor (beta chain) was found in a study of regulatory and conventional T cells in RAG deficiency. Study observations and caveats: In Omenn syndrome, Treg and Tconv repertoires overlapped >80%.

The sorted conventional CD4+ T cells were CD25-low and CD127-high, with genomic DNA sequenced. Germline CDR1 and CDR2: SGHRS and YFSETQ. V lost 0 bases to trimming and J lost 8 bases, with 9 bases between them. The CDR3 is 13 amino acids. Produced via immunoSEQ multiplex PCR; TCRdb's table is partial and in-frame only. This sample carries 29,000 or so clones, about 96% of them seen once, and the ten largest clones take roughly 0.16%. About this clone itself: Its antigen is as yet unknown.

These data also featured in a second study, about regulatory T cells. That paper notes: The PCR used 52 TRBV and 13 TRBJ primers.

The receptor was isolated from a human donor in good health. The V gene is TRBV5-1, the J gene TRBJ2-1; no firm D call. Sequencing input: CD25- CD4+ T cells sorted from blood. CDR3 sequence (DNA): TGCGCCAGCAGCTTGGCGGAGTTGGATGAGCAGTTCTTC. Residues: CASSLAELDEQFF.